This T cell receptor (beta chain) originates from a study of vaccination and CD4 T cells after COVID-19 (dated by TCRdb to between 2021 and 2023). As for the study more broadly: Convalescent patients had a positive SARS-CoV-2 result on nasal swab PCR, and of these patients, some 10 had mild disease and one had severe disease. In the convalescent cohort there were six males and four females, among whom were two Hispanic individuals, seven Caucasians, two Asians and one multiracial person. Each participant got two doses of either the Pfizer-BioNTech BNT162b2 vaccine (n=8) or the Moderna mRNA-1273 vaccine (n=2). Post-COVID blood samples from convalescent patients were collected a median of roughly 100 days after diagnosis, with a range of roughly 35 to 180 days. Post-vaccine blood samples were obtained a median of approximately 70 days after the second vaccine dose, with a range of about 14 to 241 days. The cultures were stimulated with overlapping spike peptide pools from SARS-CoV-2 and from the common cold coronaviruses HCoV-NL63, HCoV-OC43 and HCoV-229E. Control cultures received a CEFX viral epitope pool as the positive control, an HIV-1 Nef peptide pool as the negative control, or no peptide. In 10 COVID-19 convalescent patients and a handful of infection-naive healthy vaccine recipients, the spike-specific CD4+ TCR repertoire before mRNA vaccination was compared with the repertoire after mRNA vaccination.

Library preparation used PCR. At the Johns Hopkins FTIC core, DNA from the cultured CD4+ T cells underwent TCR sequencing with the Oncomine TCR Beta short-read assay. The QIAamp micro DNA kit was used to extract genomic DNA from the cultured CD4+ T cells. Oncomine TCR Beta libraries made from cultured CD4+ T cells were pooled using unique dual indexes and sequenced on an Illumina iSeq 100. The original methods were these. Non-productive sequences were removed, and CDR3s that did not start with C, did not end with F or W, or were shorter than 7 amino acids were discarded. The MANAFEST web application identified antigen-specific clonotypes by comparing peptide-stimulated wells against reference wells and other culture wells. Positive clones required FDR below 0.05, an odds ratio above 5, and productive frequency above 0.1% in at least two of three replicate wells. A clonotype was classed as cross-reactive if the clonotype showed significant expansion both in SARS-CoV-2 spike wells and in at least one common cold coronavirus spike condition. Using R version 3.6.1, CDR3 homology was evaluated through Levenshtein distances (stringdist) along with unrooted phylogenetic trees (ape). The public reads were quality trimmed at Q25 with fastp and then assembled into clones with MiXCR by TCRdb, keeping productive beta chains. Rows with a matching CDR3 protein are joined into one entry that keeps the most common DNA and genes. The V and J calls were determined by TCRdb, not by the authors. This sample is represented by some 19,000 distinct CDR3 sequences; around 42% of them were singletons. The top ten hold 11% to 15% of the sample.

What the study reported, not specific to this receptor: Of the vaccine-specific clones found in convalescent patients, nearly all (304 of 307) were mono-reactive for SARS-CoV-2 spike instead of being cross-reactive with common cold coronaviruses. Relatively few convalescent patients were included in the study, and early timepoints after natural infection were not analyzed. Although the median number of SARS-CoV-2-reactive clonotypes went up from fewer than 25 after infection to 30 to 45 after vaccination, the increase was not significant. Among convalescent patients, a median roughly 90% of the SARS-CoV-2-reactive clones seen after vaccination appeared only after vaccination, which suggests priming specific to the vaccine.

Of note for this clonotype: This clone's antigen is unknown. One base away there is no much larger clone; base qualities are not given.

Including the terminal cysteine and phenylalanine, the CDR3 comprises 13 residues. Only the CDR3 DNA is retained, 39 bases long and in frame from the first base. CDR1 LNHDA and CDR2 SQIVND are derived from the germline V gene (reference sequence). The trim is 4 bases for V and 6 bases for J, with a gap of 10 bases between the germline ends. According to the study, the label for this sample's treatment or condition signals: approximately nine-day PBMC culture with coronavirus spike peptide pools or control peptides (ViraFEST assay). The study used the ViraFEST assay, which expanded antigen-specific T cells with peptide pools and then identified expanded clonotypes by TCR sequencing. The convalescent patients' positive SARS-CoV-2 PCR tests were from March to December 2020, which was before the Alpha, Beta and Delta variants emerged in the United States. Fewer than 2.5 million PBMCs per well were cultured in IMDM with roughly 5% human AB serum and 8 to 10 IU/ml IL-2, plus 10 ug/ml peptide pools. Half of the culture medium was replaced with fresh IL-2-containing medium on days 3 and 7. CD4+ T cells were isolated after around ten days of culture through negative selection using the EasySep CD4+ T cell isolation kit. Ficoll-Paque Plus gradient centrifugation was used to isolate PBMCs from whole blood, and the isolated PBMCs were then either used fresh or cryopreserved at -140C. Each culture condition was generally run in triplicate wells.

The chain is assembled from TRBV19 and TRBJ1-5; tentative D gene TRBD1, with 6 bases matching. Sequencing was performed on cultured CD4+ T cells from blood. This receptor was identified in a human donor with COVID-19. The nucleotide sequence reads as follows: TGTGCCAGTAGTAGTAACAGGGCTCAGCCCCAGCATTTT. Translated, it reads CASSSNRAQPQHF.